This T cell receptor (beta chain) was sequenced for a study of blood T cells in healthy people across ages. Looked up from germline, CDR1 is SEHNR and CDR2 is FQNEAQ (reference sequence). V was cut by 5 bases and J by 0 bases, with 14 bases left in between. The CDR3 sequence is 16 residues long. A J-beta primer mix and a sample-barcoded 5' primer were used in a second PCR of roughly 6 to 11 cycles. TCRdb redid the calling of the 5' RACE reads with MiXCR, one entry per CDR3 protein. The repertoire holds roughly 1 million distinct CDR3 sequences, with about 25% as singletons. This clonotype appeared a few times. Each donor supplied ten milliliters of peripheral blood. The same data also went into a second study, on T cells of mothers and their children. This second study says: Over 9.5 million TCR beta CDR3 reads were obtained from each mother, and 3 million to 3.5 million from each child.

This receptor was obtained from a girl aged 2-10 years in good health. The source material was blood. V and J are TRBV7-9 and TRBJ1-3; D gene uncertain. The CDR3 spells CASSTRTENSGNTIYF. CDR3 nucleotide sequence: TGTGCCAGCAGCACCCGGACCGAAAACTCTGGAAACACCATATATTTT.